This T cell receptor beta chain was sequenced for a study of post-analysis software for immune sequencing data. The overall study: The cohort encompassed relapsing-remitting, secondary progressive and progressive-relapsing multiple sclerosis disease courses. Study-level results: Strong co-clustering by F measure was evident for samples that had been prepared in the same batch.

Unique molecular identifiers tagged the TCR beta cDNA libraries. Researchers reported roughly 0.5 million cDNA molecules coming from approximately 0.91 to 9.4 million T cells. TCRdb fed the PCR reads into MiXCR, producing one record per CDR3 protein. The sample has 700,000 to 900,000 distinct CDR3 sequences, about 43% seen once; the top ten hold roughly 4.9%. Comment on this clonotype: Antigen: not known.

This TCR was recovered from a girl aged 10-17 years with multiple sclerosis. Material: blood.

The CDR3 DNA reads TGTGCCAGCAGGGGGGGGACCCACGTTGTGTACCAAGAGACCCAGTACTTC. Encoded protein: CASRGGTHVVYQETQYF. The V gene is TRBV2, the J gene TRBJ2-5; 7 nucleotides align to TRBD2. Germline assignment: CDR1 SNHLY and CDR2 FYNNEI. The CDR3 length is 17 residues. The J segment lost 0 bases and the V segment lost 6 bases, leaving 13 bases of the junction unmatched.